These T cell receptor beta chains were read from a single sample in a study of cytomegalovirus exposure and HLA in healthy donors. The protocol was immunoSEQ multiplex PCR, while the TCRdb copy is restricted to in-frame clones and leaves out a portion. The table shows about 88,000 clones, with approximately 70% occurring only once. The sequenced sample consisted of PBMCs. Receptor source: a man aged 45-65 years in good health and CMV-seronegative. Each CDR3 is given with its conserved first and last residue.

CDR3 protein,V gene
CASSDRMRALHGYTF,TRBV4-1
CASSYRGRGGMSPLHF,TRBV6-5
CASSLWDSQETQYF,TRBV5-4
CSVARMDRVNEQFF,TRBV29-1
CASSPYGTAQETQYF,TRBV18
CASSQDPAGRKSEQFF,TRBV4-2
CASSLGLHVAGETQYF,TRBV6-5
CASSSRLGETYEQYF,TRBV5-4
CASSLAGTGVEKLFF,TRBV5-1
CASSLPGQGRGVTDTQYF,TRBV7-9
CASSWQTLAGVEETQYF,TRBV5-6
CASSFFGAGQTINQPQHF,TRBV28
CASGRQGGPYNEQFF,TRBV7-2
CAWSRTSGSYPPQYF,TRBV30
CASRVGQGTDTQYF,TRBV5-1
CASSPTSGGSYNEQFF,TRBV7-3
CSAPNPSYTF,TRBV20-1